This T cell receptor (beta chain) was profiled in a study of CD8 T cells in Susac syndrome. This CDR3 has 16 amino acids. Trimming removed 2 bases from V and 4 bases from J, with 16 bases in between. Germline V gene lookup returns CDR1 SNHLY and CDR2 FYNNEI. This clonotype was detected once. A quantity of about 0.5 to 1 ug RNA underwent reverse transcription using random hexamers. immunoSEQ multiplex PCR amplified TCR beta CDR3 across 54 Vbeta, 13 Jbeta. TCRdb re-analysed the immunoSEQ multiplex PCR reads in MiXCR, keeping a single row per CDR3 protein. The sample holds under 350,000 distinct CDR3 sequences, about 90% seen once.

The sequencing input was CD4+ T cells from PBMCs. The sequence came from a human donor with multiple sclerosis. The J gene is TRBJ2-3, the V gene TRBV2, with D unresolved. The CDR3 reads CASSEQRANLPDTQYF. CDR3 bases: TGTGCCAGCAGTGAACAGCGAGCCAACCTTCCAGATACGCAGTATTTT. Variable domain in full (rest from reference TRBV2 and TRBJ2-3): EPEVTQTPSHQVTQMGQEVILRCVPISNHLYFYWYRQILGQKVEFLVSFYNNEISEKSEIFDDQFSVERPDGSNFTLKIRSTKLEDSAMYFCASSEQRANLPDTQYFGPGTRLTVL.